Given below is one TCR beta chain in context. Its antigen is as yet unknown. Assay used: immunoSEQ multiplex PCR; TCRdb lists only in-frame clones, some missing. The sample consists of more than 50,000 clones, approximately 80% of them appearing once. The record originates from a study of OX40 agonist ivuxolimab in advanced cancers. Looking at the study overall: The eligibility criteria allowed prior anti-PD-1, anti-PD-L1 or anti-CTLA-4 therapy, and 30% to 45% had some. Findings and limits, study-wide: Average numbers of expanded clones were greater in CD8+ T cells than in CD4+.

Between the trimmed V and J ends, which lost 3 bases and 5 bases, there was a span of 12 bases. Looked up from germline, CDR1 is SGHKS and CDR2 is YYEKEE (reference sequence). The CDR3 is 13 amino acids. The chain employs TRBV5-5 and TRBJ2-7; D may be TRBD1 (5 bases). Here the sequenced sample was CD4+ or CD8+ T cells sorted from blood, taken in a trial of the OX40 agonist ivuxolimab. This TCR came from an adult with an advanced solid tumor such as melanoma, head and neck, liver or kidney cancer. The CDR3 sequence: CASSSGFSDEQYF. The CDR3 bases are TGTGCCAGCAGCTCAGGGTTTTCGGACGAGCAGTACTTC. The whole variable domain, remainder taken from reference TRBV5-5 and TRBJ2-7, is DAGVTQSPTHLIKTRGQQVTLRCSPISGHKSVSWYQQVLGQGPQFIFQYYEKEERGRGNFPDRFSARQFPNYSSELNVNALLLGDSALYLCASSSGFSDEQYFGPGTRLTVT.